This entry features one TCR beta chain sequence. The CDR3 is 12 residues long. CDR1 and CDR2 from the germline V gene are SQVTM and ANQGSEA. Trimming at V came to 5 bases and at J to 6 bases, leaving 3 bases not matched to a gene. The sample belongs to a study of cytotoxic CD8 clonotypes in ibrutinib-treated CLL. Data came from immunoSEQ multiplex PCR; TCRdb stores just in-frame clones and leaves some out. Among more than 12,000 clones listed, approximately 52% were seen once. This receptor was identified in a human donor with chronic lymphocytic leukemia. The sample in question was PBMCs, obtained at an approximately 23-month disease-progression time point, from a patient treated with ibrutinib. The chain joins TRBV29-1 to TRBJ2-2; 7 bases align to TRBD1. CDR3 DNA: TGCAGCGTTACAGGGGTAGCCGGGGAGCTGTTTTTT. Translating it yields CSVTGVAGELFF.